The clone carrying this T cell receptor beta chain was recorded at least ten times. Its antigen is undetermined. Within the sample, other DNA sequences also encode this same CDR3. Germline V lookup: CDR1 MNHEY, CDR2 SMNVEV (reference sequence). This CDR3 has 15 amino acids. The V and J ends lost 8 bases and 4 bases respectively, with 20 bases between them. Measured with immunoSEQ multiplex PCR; TCRdb has only the in-frame clones, and not every one. Among several thousand clones, 45% to 50% were seen once, and the ten largest hold about 83%. This record belongs to a study of siplizumab effects on memory and regulatory T cells. The mixed lymphocyte reaction cells underwent coculture at 37°C for approximately 6 days.

The TCR comes from a human donor in good health; the cells came from an allogeneic mixed lymphocyte reaction. Some clones in this sample may be carry-over from other donors' samples. V is TRBV27 and J is TRBJ1-2, with D possibly being TRBD1 (5 bases). The sequenced material came from CFSE-low (dividing) CD8+ T cells sorted from an allogeneic mixed lymphocyte reaction. The CDR3 sequence is CASGKVTGWGYGYTF. DNA for the CDR3: TGTGCCAGCGGAAAAGTCACAGGATGGGGCTATGGCTACACCTTC.